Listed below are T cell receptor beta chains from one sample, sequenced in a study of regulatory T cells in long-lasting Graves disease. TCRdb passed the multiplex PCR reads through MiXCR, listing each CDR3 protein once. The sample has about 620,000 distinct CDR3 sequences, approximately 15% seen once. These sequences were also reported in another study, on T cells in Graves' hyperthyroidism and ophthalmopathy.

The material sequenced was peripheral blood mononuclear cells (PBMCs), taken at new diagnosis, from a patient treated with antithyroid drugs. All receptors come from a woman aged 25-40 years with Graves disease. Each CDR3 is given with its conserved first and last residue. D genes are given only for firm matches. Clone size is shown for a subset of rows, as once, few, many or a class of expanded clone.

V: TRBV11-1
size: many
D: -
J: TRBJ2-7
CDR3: CASSLLIGSEQYF
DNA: TGTGCCAGCAGCTTATTAATTGGGTCAGAGCAGTACTTC

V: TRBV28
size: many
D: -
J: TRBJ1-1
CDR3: CASSQLPTVNTEAFF
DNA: TGTGCCAGCAGCCAACTGCCGACAGTGAACACTGAAGCTTTCTTT

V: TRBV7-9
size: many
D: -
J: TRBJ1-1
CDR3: CASSSSAVNTEAFF
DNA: TGTGCCAGCAGCTCCTCTGCGGTGAACACTGAAGCTTTCTTT

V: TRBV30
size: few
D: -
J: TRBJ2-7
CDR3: CAWSLLNSYEQYF
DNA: TGTGCCTGGAGTTTGCTAAACTCCTACGAGCAGTACTTC

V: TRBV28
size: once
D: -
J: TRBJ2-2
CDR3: CASSSTGDTGELFF
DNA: TGTGCCAGCAGTTCCACCGGGGACACCGGGGAGCTGTTTTTT

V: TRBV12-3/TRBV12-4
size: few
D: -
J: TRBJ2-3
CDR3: CATSRYPDVWQYF
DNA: TGTGCCACCTCGAGATACCCTGACGTATGGCAGTATTTT

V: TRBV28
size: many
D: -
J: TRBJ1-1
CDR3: CASSSVGRGKTEAFF
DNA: TGTGCCAGCAGTTCCGTAGGGAGGGGCAAAACTGAAGCTTTCTTT

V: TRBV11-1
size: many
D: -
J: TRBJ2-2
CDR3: CASTRTRGDTGELFF
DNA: TGTGCCAGCACTCGGACCAGGGGGGACACCGGGGAGCTGTTTTTT

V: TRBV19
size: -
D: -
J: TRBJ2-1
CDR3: CASTLGQGYEQFF
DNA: TGTGCCAGTACTTTGGGGCAGGGGTATGAGCAGTTCTTC

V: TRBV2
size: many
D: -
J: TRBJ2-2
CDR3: CASNLGDLSPGELFF
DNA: TGTGCCAGCAATTTGGGGGACCTCTCCCCCGGGGAGCTGTTTTTT

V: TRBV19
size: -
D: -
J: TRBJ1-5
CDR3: CASWGGPGQPQHF
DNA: TGTGCCAGTTGGGGGGGACCAGGGCAGCCCCAGCATTTT

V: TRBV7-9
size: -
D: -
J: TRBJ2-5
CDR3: CASSGSLEETQYF
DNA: TGTGCCAGCAGCGGGAGCTTAGAAGAGACCCAGTACTTC

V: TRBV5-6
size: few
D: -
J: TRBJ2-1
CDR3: CASSSRGRYGNEQFF
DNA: TGTGCCAGCAGCTCCCGAGGGCGGTATGGGAATGAGCAGTTCTTC

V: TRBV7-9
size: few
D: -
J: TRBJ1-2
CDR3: CASSSLRTPEHYGYTF
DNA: TGTGCCAGCAGCTCTCTCAGGACTCCAGAACACTATGGCTACACCTTC

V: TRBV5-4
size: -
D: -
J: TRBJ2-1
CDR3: CASAGRDLAYNEQFF
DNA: TGTGCCAGCGCAGGGCGGGACTTGGCCTACAATGAGCAGTTCTTC